A single sample gave rise to the 15 T cell receptor beta chains below, sequenced in a study of blood T cells in healthy people across ages. PCR was performed a second time for 7 to 11 cycles using a sample-barcoded 5' primer and a J-beta primer mix. TCRdb analysed the 5' RACE reads with MiXCR anew, one entry per CDR3 protein. The repertoire holds approximately 850,000 distinct CDR3 sequences, roughly 64% seen once, with about 20% in the top ten. Source material: blood. The receptors were gathered from a man aged 30 to 39 in good health.

This chain connects TRBV6-2 or TRBV6-3 to TRBJ2-4, with TRBD2 matching over 15 bases. The CDR3 runs to 17 residues. CDR1 and CDR2 (germline): MNHEY, SVGEGT. Unmatched junction bases numbered 4, after V lost 2 bases and J lost 5 bases. Here the CDR3 DNA reads TGTGCCAGCAGTTACGGGGGGACTAGCGGGGGGCAAAACATTCAGTACTTC. Protein sequence: CASSYGGTSGGQNIQYF.

V is TRBV20-1 and J is TRBJ2-2, with 7 bases fitting TRBD1. This CDR3 has 15 amino acids. V lost 6 bases to trimming and J lost 2 bases; unmatched junction nucleotides: 9. Germline assignment: CDR1 DFQATT and CDR2 SNEGSKA (reference sequence). As DNA, the CDR3 is TGCAGTGCCGTCGAGGGGACAGCTAACACCGGGGAGCTGTTTTTT. Protein sequence: CSAVEGTANTGELFF.

V and J are TRBV20-1 and TRBJ2-5; TRBD1 matches at 9 bases. From germline, CDR1 is DFQATT and CDR2 SNEGSKA (reference sequence). V gave up 4 bases and J gave up 4 bases; unmatched junction bases: 7. This CDR3 is built from 14 residues. CDR3 protein: CSAKQGALRETQYF. CDR3 bases: TGCAGTGCTAAACAGGGGGCGCTCCGAGAGACCCAGTACTTC.

This sequence joins TRBV3-1 and TRBJ2-3; D might be TRBD1 or TRBD2, each matching 5 bases. V was cut by 4 bases and J by 11 bases, with 16 bases left in between. CDR1 and CDR2 (germline): LGHDT, YNNKEL (reference sequence). CDR3 length: 13 amino acids. The CDR3 nucleotides are TGTGCCAGCAGCCCGGCTGGGACCCCACGGCAGTATTTT. Protein: CASSPAGTPRQYF.

In DNA, the CDR3 is TGTGCCAGCAGCCAAGGACTGGGGGCCGAGACCGAAGAGACCCAGTACTTC. It is translated as CASSQGLGAETEETQYF. The chain links TRBV4-2 to TRBJ2-5; D possibly corresponds to TRBD1 (6 bases). With 1 base removed from V and 3 bases from J, the gap between germline ends came to 18 bases. The CDR3 loop spans 17 amino acids. Per germline, CDR1 LGHNA and CDR2 YNFKEQ.

The genes are TRBV28 and TRBJ2-1; possible D gene TRBD1, 5 bases. The germline V gene encodes CDR1 MDHEN and CDR2 SYDVKM. This CDR3 region has 18 residues. Between the trimmed V and J ends, which lost 2 bases and 0 bases, there was a span of 17 bases. The CDR3 nucleotides read TGTGCCAGCAGTTTAGTTTTAGGACAAGACCTCTCCTACAATGAGCAGTTCTTC. Translating gives CASSLVLGQDLSYNEQFF.

The V and J genes are TRBV7-9 and TRBJ2-5; the D is unclear. Germline V gives CDR1 SEHNR, CDR2 FQNEAQ (reference sequence). The length of the CDR3 is 16 residues. Trimming took 5 bases from V and 4 from J, leaving 20 bases between them. The DNA for the CDR3 is TGTGCCAGCAGCCCCCCTCTGGACGGCGGTAGAGAGACCCAGTACTTC. Translation: CASSPPLDGGRETQYF.

The chain combines TRBV2 with TRBJ2-5; 12 nucleotides align to TRBD2. Germline CDR1 reads SNHLY; CDR2 reads FYNNEI. V lost 7 bases, J lost 1 base, and 4 bases stayed unmatched. The CDR3 extends over 15 amino acids. Here the CDR3 DNA reads TGTGCCAGCACCCTACTAGCGGGGGGCCAAGAGACCCAGTACTTC. This codes for CASTLLAGGQETQYF.

The chain is built from TRBV6-1 and TRBJ1-5; D is undetermined. CDR1 is MNHNS, CDR2 SASEGT, per germline. With 1 base removed from V and 9 bases from J, the gap between germline ends came to 10 bases. The CDR3 spans 13 residues. This CDR3 reads CASSEGDLRPQHF. CDR3 DNA sequence: TGTGCCAGCAGTGAAGGGGATTTGCGGCCCCAGCATTTT.

This clonotype was seen only a few times. The V and J genes are TRBV20-1 and TRBJ2-7; no definite D call. The length of the CDR3 is 12 residues. CDR1 DFQATT and CDR2 SNEGSKA come from the germline V gene (reference sequence). With 3 bases removed from V and 5 bases from J, the gap between germline ends came to 11 bases. CDR3 DNA sequence: TGCAGTGCTAGTAGGCCTCCTGACGAGCAGTACTTC. Translation: CSASRPPDEQYF.

The chain joins TRBV7-6 to TRBJ2-3; maybe TRBD1 (6 bases). This CDR3 contains 12 residues. The V gene's germline CDR1 is SGHVS and CDR2 FNYEAQ. V lost 2 bases, J lost 10 bases, and 10 bases lay in between. CDR3 nucleotides: TGTGCCAGCAGCTTACCAGGGGACGCGCAGTATTTT. It specifies CASSLPGDAQYF.

This chain joins TRBV20-1 and TRBJ1-4; perhaps TRBD1 as D (5 bases). This CDR3 region has 15 residues. Germline loops: CDR1 DFQATT, CDR2 SNEGSKA (reference sequence). V lost 5 bases, J lost 4 bases, and 17 bases lay in between. This CDR3 is CSAAVPGLGNEKLFF. Written as DNA, the CDR3 is TGCAGTGCTGCAGTTCCAGGGTTAGGTAATGAAAAACTGTTTTTT.

In DNA form, the CDR3 reads TGTGCCAGCAGTGAGGAGAATAGCTCCTACGAGCAGTACTTC. It yields the protein CASSEENSSYEQYF. The V call is TRBV6-1, the J call TRBJ2-7; D is unclear. This CDR3 is built from 14 residues. Deletions cut 3 bases from V and 0 bases from J, with 9 bases between. Germline CDR1 and CDR2: MNHNS and SASEGT.

The chain employs TRBV6-5 and TRBJ2-7, with D perhaps assigned TRBD1 or TRBD2 (5 bases each). The DNA end is a closer match to TRBJ2-5, so the J assignment may be wrong. Germline loops: CDR1 MNHEY, CDR2 SVGAGI. This CDR3 is 15 amino acids long. CDR3 in DNA: TGTGCCAGCAGCCCACGCCGAGCTGGGACGGGGACCCAGTACTTC. This encodes CASSPRRAGTGTQYF.

The chain couples TRBV9 to TRBJ1-1, with D perhaps matching TRBD1 (6 bases). Germline CDR1 reads SGDLS; CDR2 reads YYNGEE. The CDR3 is 12 residues long. V was cut by 6 bases and J by 8 bases, with 14 bases left in between. The CDR3 protein is CASNGGGTEAFF. The CDR3 coding sequence is TGTGCCAGCAACGGTGGAGGGACAGAAGCTTTCTTT. Full variable domain (outside the CDR3, taken from reference TRBV9 and TRBJ1-1): DSGVTQTPKHLITATGQRVTLRCSPRSGDLSVYWYQQSLDQGLQFLIQYYNGEERAKGNILERFSAQQFPDLHSELNLSSLELGDSALYFCASNGGGTEAFFGQGTRLTVV.